Sequencing of this T cell receptor (beta chain) was carried out in a study of human T cells and chemical hapten exposure. Study-level findings and limits: Controls formed significantly fewer large CDR3 similarity clusters than expanded TCRs did.

At least ten counts were recorded for this clonotype. Antigen unknown. TCRdb re-derived calls from the RACE reads in MiXCR, one entry per CDR3 protein. Among roughly 86,000 distinct CDR3 sequences, over 9.5% were seen once, and the ten largest hold about 2%. Time point given: patch test 1, 2 weeks after DPC sensitization. Treatment specified: therapeutic diphenylcyclopropenone sensitization with weekly scalp DPC. Germline V gene lookup returns CDR1 MNHEY and CDR2 SVGAGI. The CDR3 covers 15 residues. V was shortened by 2 bases and J by 2 bases, with 10 bases between the two germline ends. The sequencing used whole blood, collected in connection with sensitization to the hapten diphenylcyclopropenone (DPC). The rearrangement uses TRBV6-5 and TRBJ1-5; perhaps TRBD1 as D (6 bases). This receptor was taken from a man aged 35 to 55 with alopecia areata. Some clones in this sample may be carry-over from other donors' samples. CDR3 loop: CASSYRRGGNQPQHF. CDR3 DNA: TGTGCCAGCAGTTACCGCAGGGGTGGCAATCAGCCCCAGCATTTT.